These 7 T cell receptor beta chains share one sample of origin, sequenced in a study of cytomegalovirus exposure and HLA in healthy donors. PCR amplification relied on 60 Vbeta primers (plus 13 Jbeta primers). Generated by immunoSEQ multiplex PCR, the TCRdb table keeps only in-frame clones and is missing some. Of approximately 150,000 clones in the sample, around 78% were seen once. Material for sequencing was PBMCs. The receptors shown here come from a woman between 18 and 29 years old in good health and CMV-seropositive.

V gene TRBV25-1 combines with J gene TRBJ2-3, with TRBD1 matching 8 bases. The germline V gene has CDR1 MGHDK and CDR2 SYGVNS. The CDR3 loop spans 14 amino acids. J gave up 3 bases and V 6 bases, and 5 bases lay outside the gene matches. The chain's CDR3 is CASRRTGRTDTQYF. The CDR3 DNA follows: TGTGCCAGCAGGCGGACAGGGAGGACAGATACGCAGTATTTT. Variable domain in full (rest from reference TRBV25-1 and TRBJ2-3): EADIYQTPRYLVIGTGKKITLECSQTMGHDKMYWYQQDPGMELHLIHYSYGVNSTEKGDLSSESTVSRIRTEHFPLTLESARPSHTSQYLCASRRTGRTDTQYFGPGTRLTVL.

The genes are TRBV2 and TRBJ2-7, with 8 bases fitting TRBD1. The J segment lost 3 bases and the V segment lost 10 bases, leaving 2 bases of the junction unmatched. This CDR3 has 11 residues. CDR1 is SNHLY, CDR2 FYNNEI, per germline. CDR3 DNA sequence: TGTGCCACCGGACAGGGCTACGAGCAGTACTTC. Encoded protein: CATGQGYEQYF.

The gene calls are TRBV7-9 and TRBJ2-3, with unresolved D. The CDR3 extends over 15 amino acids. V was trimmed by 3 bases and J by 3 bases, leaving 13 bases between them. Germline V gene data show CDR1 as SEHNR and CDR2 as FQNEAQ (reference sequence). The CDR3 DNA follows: TGTGCCAGCAGCTTCTCACAGATGAGTACAGATACGCAGTATTTT. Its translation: CASSFSQMSTDTQYF.

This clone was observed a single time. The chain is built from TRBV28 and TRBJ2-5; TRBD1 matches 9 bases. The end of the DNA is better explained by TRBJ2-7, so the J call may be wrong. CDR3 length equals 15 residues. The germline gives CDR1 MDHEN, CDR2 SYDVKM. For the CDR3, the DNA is TGTGCCAGCAGGAGTCCGGGACAGGGTCCCTACGAGCAGTACTTC. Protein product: CASRSPGQGPYEQYF.

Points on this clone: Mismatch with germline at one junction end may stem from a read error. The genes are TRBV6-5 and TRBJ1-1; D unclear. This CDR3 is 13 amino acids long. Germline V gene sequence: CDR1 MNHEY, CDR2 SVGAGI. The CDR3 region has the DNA TGTGCCAGCAGTTACCGGGTGAACGCTGAAGCTTTCTTT. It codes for CASSYRVNAEAFF.

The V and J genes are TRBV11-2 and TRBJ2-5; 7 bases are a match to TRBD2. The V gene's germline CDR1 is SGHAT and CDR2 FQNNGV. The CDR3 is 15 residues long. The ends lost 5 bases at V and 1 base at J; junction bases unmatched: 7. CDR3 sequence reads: CASSTIGGGQETQYF. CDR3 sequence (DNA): TGTGCCAGCAGCACCATTGGGGGGGGCCAAGAGACCCAGTACTTC.

CDR3 amino acids: CASSLAGGKRNEQFF. The CDR3, as DNA: TGTGCCAGCAGCTTAGCGGGGGGAAAAAGGAATGAGCAGTTCTTC. The J gene is TRBJ2-1, the V gene TRBV7-2; TRBD2 is a possible D gene (6 bases). Trimming left V 0 bases short and J 7 bases short, with 13 bases between. Germline-derived CDR1 and CDR2 are SGHTA and FQGNSA. This CDR3 has 15 amino acids.